This T cell receptor beta chain stems from a study of T cell changes during pregnancy in multiple sclerosis. Clones were read by immunoSEQ multiplex PCR, and TCRdb kept only the in-frame ones, dropping some. The data contain some 37,000 clones, over 75% of them singletons. V dropped 4 bases and J dropped 2; count of bases not matched to a gene: 4. The length of the CDR3 is 16 residues. Germline loops: CDR1 SGHRS, CDR2 YFSETQ. Sequenced here: CD4+ T cells from peripheral blood mononuclear cells, sampled before pregnancy. The rearrangement uses TRBV5-1 and TRBJ2-3, with 13 bases matching TRBD2. The sequence came from a female donor with multiple sclerosis, enrolled in a pregnancy study. In DNA, the CDR3 is TGCGCCAGCAGCACTGGGACTAGCGGGGTCACAGATACGCAGTATTTT. Protein sequence: CASSTGTSGVTDTQYF.